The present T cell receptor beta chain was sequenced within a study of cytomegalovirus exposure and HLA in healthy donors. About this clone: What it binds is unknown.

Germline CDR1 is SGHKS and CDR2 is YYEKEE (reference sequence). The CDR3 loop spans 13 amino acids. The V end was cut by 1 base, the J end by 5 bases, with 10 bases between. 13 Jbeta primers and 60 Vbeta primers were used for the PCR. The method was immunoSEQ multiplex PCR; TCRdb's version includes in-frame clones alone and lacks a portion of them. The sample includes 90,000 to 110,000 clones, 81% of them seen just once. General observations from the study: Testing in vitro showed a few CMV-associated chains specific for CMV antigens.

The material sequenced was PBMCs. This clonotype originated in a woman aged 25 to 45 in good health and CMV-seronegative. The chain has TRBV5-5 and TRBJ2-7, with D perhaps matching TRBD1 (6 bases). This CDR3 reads CASSLQGSHEQYF. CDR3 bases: TGTGCCAGCAGCTTGCAGGGGAGCCACGAGCAGTACTTC. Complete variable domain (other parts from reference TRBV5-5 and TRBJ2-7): DAGVTQSPTHLIKTRGQQVTLRCSPISGHKSVSWYQQVLGQGPQFIFQYYEKEERGRGNFPDRFSARQFPNYSSELNVNALLLGDSALYLCASSLQGSHEQYFGPGTRLTVT.